Reported below is one T cell receptor beta chain. V was shortened by 0 bases and J by 0 bases, with 15 bases between the two germline ends. Germline V lookup: CDR1 SGHAT, CDR2 FQNNGV. The CDR3 consists of 18 residues. The data stem from a study of blood T cell repertoires in COVID-19. Generated by immunoSEQ multiplex PCR, the TCRdb table keeps only in-frame clones and is missing some. Here the sample spans hundreds of thousands of clones, approximately 89% being singletons. The receptor's source is a woman aged 60-70 years who had recovered from COVID-19. Sequenced material: peripheral blood. The gene calls are TRBV11-2 and TRBJ1-3, with D uncertain. CDR3 nucleotide sequence: TGTGCCAGCAGCTTAGAATCTTGGTCGGGATACTCTGGAAACACCATATATTTT. It yields the protein CASSLESWSGYSGNTIYF.